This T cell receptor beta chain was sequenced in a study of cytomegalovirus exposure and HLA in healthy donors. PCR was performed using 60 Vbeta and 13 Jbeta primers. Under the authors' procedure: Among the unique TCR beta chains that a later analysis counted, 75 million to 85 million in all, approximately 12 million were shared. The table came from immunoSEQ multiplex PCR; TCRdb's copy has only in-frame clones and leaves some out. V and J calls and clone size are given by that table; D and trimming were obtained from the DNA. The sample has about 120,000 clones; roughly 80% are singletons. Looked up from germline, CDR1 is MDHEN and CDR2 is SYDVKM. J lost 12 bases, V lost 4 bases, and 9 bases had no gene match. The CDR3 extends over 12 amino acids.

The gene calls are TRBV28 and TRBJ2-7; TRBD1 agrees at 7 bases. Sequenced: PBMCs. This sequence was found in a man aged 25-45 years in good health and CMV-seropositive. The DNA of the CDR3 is TGTGCCAGCAGTTCCTTACCGGGACAGCGGTACTTC. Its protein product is CASSSLPGQRYF.